Following are 32 T cell receptor beta chains from one sample sequenced in a study of CD8+ T cells in alopecia areata. CD4+ cells from several patients were sorted into CD25+CD127- cells. Sequencing relied on a cDNA template that was reverse transcribed from extracted RNA. Only in-frame clones appear in the TCRdb table, and some are missing; sequencing was by immunoSEQ multiplex PCR. Among about 7,500 clones listed, 65% to 80% were seen once. The sequencing sample was made of CD4+ Tregs sorted from blood. All receptors derive from a human donor with alopecia areata.

This clone has a handful of counts. The rearrangement links TRBV19 to TRBJ1-4, with no clear D. Germline assignment: CDR1 LNHDA and CDR2 SQIVND (reference sequence). CDR3 size: 14 residues. Trimming took off 4 bases at V and 5 bases at J, with 11 bases between the two ends. CDR3 protein: CASSTGRGNEKLFF. Written as DNA, the CDR3 is TGTGCCAGTAGTACAGGACGTGGGAATGAAAAACTGTTTTTT.

This clone was seen just once. The V gene is TRBV6-6, the J gene TRBJ2-3; D gene unclear. CDR3 length: 12 residues. Trimming left V 6 bases short and J 4 bases short, with 8 bases between. CDR1 MNHNY and CDR2 SVGAGI come from the germline V gene (reference sequence). The CDR3 bases are TGTGCCAGCAGACACCCGGCAGATACGCAGTATTTT. Encoded protein: CASRHPADTQYF.

This chain links TRBV19 with TRBJ2-6; 8 bases agree with TRBD2. The V gene end was trimmed by 7 bases and the J gene end by 4 bases; junction bases not matched to a gene: 9. CDR1 and CDR2 (germline): LNHDA, SQIVND (reference sequence). This CDR3 contains 16 residues. CDR3 sequence: CASIPRGGNGANVLTF. The CDR3 region has the DNA TGTGCCAGTATTCCTCGGGGGGGGAACGGGGCCAACGTCCTGACTTTC.

The DNA for the CDR3 is TGCGCCAGCAGCCAAGGGGTGGCGGTCGGGGAGCTGTTTTTT. Encoded protein: CASSQGVAVGELFF. The chain joins TRBV4-1 to TRBJ2-2, with D uncertain. V lost 1 base and J 7 bases, leaving 10 bases between the germline ends. The CDR3 contains 14 residues. Germline V CDR1 and CDR2: MGHRA, YSYEKL.

The chain has TRBV2 and TRBJ2-3; TRBD1 matches at 10 bases. The CDR3 has 15 residues. V gave up 7 bases and J gave up 1 base; unmatched junction bases: 5. Per the germline V gene, CDR1 is SNHLY and CDR2 is FYNNEI. This CDR3 is CASTRQGAGTDTQYF. DNA for the CDR3: TGTGCCAGCACCAGACAGGGGGCAGGCACAGATACGCAGTATTTT.

CDR3 coding DNA: TGTGCCAGCAGCTTAACTAGCAGCACCGGGGAGCTGTTTTTT. Protein sequence: CASSLTSSTGELFF. The rearrangement links TRBV7-9 to TRBJ2-2; maybe TRBD2 (6 bases). The V end was cut by 2 bases, the J end by 4 bases, with 8 bases between. The CDR3 runs to 14 residues. CDR1 is SEHNR and CDR2 is FQNEAQ in the germline V gene (reference sequence).

This clone was detected once. The rearrangement uses TRBV7-3 and TRBJ2-3; 12 positions match TRBD2. From germline, CDR1 is SGHTA and CDR2 FQGTGA. V lost 3 bases to trimming and J lost 10 bases; unmatched junction nucleotides: 5. The CDR3 has 14 residues. The CDR3 DNA is TGTGCCAGCAGCTTCCGACTAGCGGGGGTGCCGCAGTATTTT. It yields the protein CASSFRLAGVPQYF.

The chain uses TRBV5-1 and TRBJ1-1; TRBD1 aligns across 8 bases. The CDR3 spans 12 residues. CDR1 SGHRS and CDR2 YFSETQ come from the germline V gene. J gave up 8 bases and V 1 base, and 1 base lay outside the gene matches. The CDR3 reads CASSLRDREAFF. CDR3 DNA: TGCGCCAGCAGCTTGCGGGACAGGGAAGCTTTCTTT.

The rearrangement uses TRBV7-2 and TRBJ2-5; 7 bases fit TRBD2. Trimming cost V 3 bases and J 5 bases; bases outside gene matches: 6. The CDR3 length is 14 residues. Germline V gives CDR1 SGHTA, CDR2 FQGNSA. This CDR3 reads CASSFARGVETQYF. DNA for the CDR3: TGTGCCAGCAGCTTTGCTCGGGGGGTTGAGACCCAGTACTTC. Variable domain in full (rest from reference TRBV7-2 and TRBJ2-5): GAGVSQSPSNKVTEKGKDVELRCDPISGHTALYWYRQSLGQGLEFLIYFQGNSAPDKSGLPSDRFSAERTGGSVSTLTIQRTQQEDSAVYLCASSFARGVETQYFGPGTRLLVL.

This clone was detected only a few times. J is TRBJ2-7 and V is TRBV10-3; D is possibly TRBD2 (5 bases). The CDR3 spans 13 residues. Trimming stripped 3 bases from V and 6 bases from J, with 12 bases between. Germline V gene sequence: CDR1 ENHRY, CDR2 SYGVKD. CDR3 protein: CAISETGVSEQYF. The CDR3 region has the DNA TGTGCCATCAGTGAAACCGGGGTCAGCGAGCAGTACTTC.

J is TRBJ2-5 and V is TRBV5-1, with no clear D. The CDR3 is 14 residues long. Trimming took off 0 bases at V and 2 bases at J, with 8 bases between the two ends. The germline gives CDR1 SGHRS, CDR2 YFSETQ. The CDR3 nucleotides are TGCGCCAGCAGCTTGGGGCCGGGTCAAGAGACCCAGTACTTC. This encodes CASSLGPGQETQYF.

The chain combines TRBV7-9 with TRBJ1-2; D unresolved. V gave up 3 bases and J gave up 2 bases, with 13 bases separating them. In germline, CDR1 is SEHNR, CDR2 FQNEAQ (reference sequence). This CDR3 comprises 15 residues. The CDR3 loop is CASSLFGRKNYGYTF. Here the CDR3 DNA reads TGTGCCAGCAGCTTGTTCGGGAGGAAAAACTATGGCTACACCTTC.

V gene TRBV5-1 combines with J gene TRBJ1-2, with TRBD1 identical over 12 bases. V lost 0 bases to trimming and J lost 7 bases; unmatched junction nucleotides: 4. The CDR3 loop spans 15 amino acids. The V gene's germline CDR1 is SGHRS and CDR2 YFSETQ. Here the CDR3 reads CASSLGDRGPSGYTF. In nucleotides, the CDR3 is TGCGCCAGCAGCTTGGGGGACAGGGGGCCTTCTGGCTACACCTTC. Filled out from reference TRBV5-1 and TRBJ1-2, the complete variable domain reads KAGVTQTPRYLIKTRGQQVTLSCSPISGHRSVSWYQQTPGQGLQFLFEYFSETQRNKGNFPGRFSGRQFSNSRSEMNVSTLELGDSALYLCASSLGDRGPSGYTFGSGTRLTVV.

This clone was counted only a few times. V is TRBV30 and J is TRBJ1-5; tentatively, D is TRBD1 (5 bases). The V end lost 0 bases, the J end lost 9 bases, and 12 bases lay between the germline ends. The CDR3 totals 13 residues. CDR1 GTSNPN and CDR2 SVGIG come from the germline V gene (reference sequence). This chain's CDR3 is CAWSVQVGAPQHF. The DNA of the CDR3 is TGTGCCTGGAGTGTACAGGTGGGAGCGCCCCAGCATTTT.

This clone occurred once. The rearrangement uses TRBV7-3 and TRBJ2-3; TRBD1 or TRBD2 may be the D gene (6 bases each). The CDR3 has 13 amino acids. CDR1 SGHTA and CDR2 FQGTGA come from the germline V gene. V was trimmed by 5 bases and J by 8 bases, leaving 14 bases between them. The CDR3 loop reads CASSRLQGGTQYF. Here the CDR3 DNA reads TGTGCCAGCAGCCGTTTACAGGGAGGTACGCAGTATTTT.

This clone came up once. This chain connects TRBV25-1 to TRBJ1-2, with D tentatively TRBD1 (5 bases). The CDR3 has 16 residues. Germline loops: CDR1 MGHDK, CDR2 SYGVNS. V was trimmed by 6 bases and J by 9 bases, leaving 26 bases between them. CDR3 DNA sequence: TGTGCCAGCAGCCCCGAAGGGGTCGGGGTTATGGTTCGCTACACCTTC. Translated, it gives CASSPEGVGVMVRYTF.

This chain links TRBV4-1 with TRBJ1-4; possible D gene TRBD1, 6 bases. The CDR3 runs 15 residues. The germline V gene has CDR1 MGHRA and CDR2 YSYEKL. The V end lost 1 base, the J end lost 8 bases, and 14 bases lay between the germline ends. This CDR3 reads CASSQGGRDIEKLFF. CDR3 nucleotide sequence: TGCGCCAGCAGCCAAGGGGGCCGGGACATCGAAAAACTGTTTTTT.

CDR3 region: CASSSIAGGLKEQYF. The CDR3 nucleotides read TGCGCCAGCAGTTCCATAGCGGGAGGGCTTAAGGAGCAGTACTTC. V is TRBV5-1 and J is TRBJ2-7, with 11 bases identical to TRBD2. The germline V gene has CDR1 SGHRS and CDR2 YFSETQ. CDR3 length equals 15 residues. V lost 5 bases to trimming and J lost 7 bases; unmatched junction nucleotides: 11.

This clone occurred a few times. This sequence joins TRBV7-2 and TRBJ2-2; no definite D call. The germline CDR1 and CDR2 sequences are SGHTA and FQGNSA. The V gene lost 5 bases and the J gene lost 0 bases, with 16 bases spanning the gap. This CDR3 has 17 amino acids. The CDR3 DNA is TGTGCCAGCAGCCTCCAACCCTCGGGTGCGAACACCGGGGAGCTGTTTTTT. Translating it yields CASSLQPSGANTGELFF.

This chain links TRBV5-1 with TRBJ1-4; a possible D gene is TRBD1 (5 bases). V was clipped by 4 bases and J by 3 bases, with 16 bases between them. The CDR3 sequence is 16 residues long. Looked up from germline, CDR1 is SGHRS and CDR2 is YFSETQ. The CDR3 reads CASSTDPGRPNEKLFF. CDR3 nucleotides: TGCGCCAGCAGCACGGATCCGGGACGTCCTAATGAAAAACTGTTTTTT.

In DNA form, the CDR3 reads TGCGCCAGCAGTGAGTCTCCCCGGGGGGCTGAGCAGTTCTTC. It specifies CASSESPRGAEQFF. V and J are TRBV10-2 and TRBJ2-1; D perhaps matches TRBD2 (7 bases). V shed 0 bases and J shed 9 bases, with 12 bases lying between them. The CDR3 sequence is 14 residues long. Per the germline V gene, CDR1 is WSHSY and CDR2 is SAAADI.

Only a few counts were recorded for this clone. This chain uses TRBV4-2 with TRBJ1-1; D is uncertain. The CDR3 runs to 15 residues. The germline V gene has CDR1 LGHNA and CDR2 YNFKEQ. Trimming left V 1 base short and J 5 bases short, with 14 bases between. The chain's CDR3 is CASSQVSYLRTEAFF. The CDR3 region has the DNA TGTGCCAGCAGCCAAGTATCATACCTAAGGACTGAAGCTTTCTTT.

V and J are TRBV6-6 and TRBJ2-7; D uncertain. V was pared by 0 bases and J by 1 base, with 4 bases between. This CDR3 is 13 amino acids long. CDR1 is MNHNY, CDR2 SVGAGI, per germline (reference sequence). In nucleotides, the CDR3 is TGTGCCAGCAGTTACTCGAGGTCCTACGAGCAGTACTTC. This translates into CASSYSRSYEQYF.

The V gene is TRBV6-6, the J gene TRBJ2-1, with D perhaps given as TRBD1 or TRBD2 (5 bases each). Germline-derived CDR1 and CDR2 are MNHNY and SVGAGI (reference sequence). CDR3 length: 16 residues. Trimming left V 2 bases short and J 8 bases short, with 19 bases between. DNA for the CDR3: TGTGCCAGCAGTTACCCCGCCGGGGCAGCCAGGCATGAGCAGTTCTTC. It is translated as CASSYPAGAARHEQFF.

The chain combines TRBV7-3 with TRBJ2-5; TRBD1 matches 9 bases. The CDR3 covers 15 residues. After removal of 2 bases from V and 5 bases from J, the junction contained 6 bases not matched to a gene. CDR1 and CDR2 from the germline V gene are SGHTA and FQGTGA. Written as DNA, the CDR3 is TGTGCCAGCAGCTTAGAGGGGACAGGGTATGAGACCCAGTACTTC. This encodes CASSLEGTGYETQYF.

V is TRBV11-1 and J is TRBJ2-3; TRBD2 aligns across 9 bases. Germline V lookup: CDR1 SGHAT, CDR2 FQDESV (reference sequence). The trim removed 2 bases at V and 2 bases at J, leaving 5 bases unmatched. The CDR3 is 16 amino acids. The CDR3 here is CASSLKAGGPTDTQYF. The DNA for the CDR3 is TGTGCCAGCAGCTTAAAGGCGGGGGGGCCCACAGATACGCAGTATTTT.

The chain combines TRBV28 with TRBJ2-4; 9 bases map to TRBD1. Trimming took 4 bases from V and 2 from J; bases not matched to a gene: 6. Germline CDR1 is MDHEN and CDR2 is SYDVKM. The CDR3 length is 16 residues. The CDR3 coding sequence is TGTGCCAGCAGTTATGGGACAGGGTGGTCCAAAAACATTCAGTACTTC. Protein: CASSYGTGWSKNIQYF.

The chain joins TRBV7-9 to TRBJ2-6; 8 bases align to TRBD1. CDR1 is SEHNR and CDR2 is FQNEAQ in the germline V gene (reference sequence). Trimming cost V 5 bases and J 4 bases; bases outside gene matches: 4. CDR3 length equals 15 residues. The DNA for the CDR3 is TGTGCCAGCAGCGCGCAGGGGGCGGGGGCCAACGTCCTGACTTTC. Amino acids: CASSAQGAGANVLTF.

The chain has TRBV10-3 and TRBJ2-1; 7 bases align to TRBD2. CDR1 is ENHRY and CDR2 is SYGVKD in the germline V gene. The CDR3 is made up of 15 amino acids. V lost 2 bases and J lost 4; bases outside the gene matches: 5. The CDR3 DNA follows: TGTGCCATCAGTGAGCAGAGCGGGACGTACAATGAGCAGTTCTTC. It is translated as CAISEQSGTYNEQFF.

CDR3 loop: CASSEKQGTEAFF. The CDR3 bases are TGTGCCAGCAGTGAAAAACAGGGTACTGAAGCTTTCTTT. The chain carries TRBV6-4 and TRBJ1-1; perhaps TRBD1 as D (6 bases). V was shortened by 3 bases and J by 5 bases, with 10 bases between the two germline ends. This CDR3 has 13 amino acids. The germline gives CDR1 MRHNA, CDR2 SNTAGT.

The CDR3 DNA reads as TGTGCTAGTGTCTCAAGGGGGGATCTGGACAATGAGCAGTTCTTC. This gives the protein CASVSRGDLDNEQFF. The V call is TRBV12-5, the J call TRBJ2-1; D is perhaps TRBD1 or TRBD2 (6 bases each). Trimming took 7 bases from V and 5 from J, leaving 18 bases between them. This CDR3 spans 15 amino acids. Germline CDR1 is LGHNT and CDR2 is FRNRAP. Drawing the rest from reference TRBV12-5 and TRBJ2-1, the complete variable domain is DARVTQTPRHKVTEMGQEVTMRCQPILGHNTVFWYRQTMMQGLELLAYFRNRAPLDDSGMPKDRFSAEMPDATLATLKIQPSEPRDSAVYFCASVSRGDLDNEQFFGPGTRLTVL.

This chain connects TRBV5-5 to TRBJ2-2, with TRBD1 matching over 9 bases. This CDR3 contains 15 residues. The V gene end was trimmed by 0 bases and the J gene end by 7 bases; junction bases not matched to a gene: 4. Germline CDR1 reads SGHKS; CDR2 reads YYEKEE (reference sequence). The CDR3 DNA follows: TGTGCCAGCAGCTTGGTACAGGGGGCTATCGGGGAGCTGTTTTTT. Amino acid sequence: CASSLVQGAIGELFF.